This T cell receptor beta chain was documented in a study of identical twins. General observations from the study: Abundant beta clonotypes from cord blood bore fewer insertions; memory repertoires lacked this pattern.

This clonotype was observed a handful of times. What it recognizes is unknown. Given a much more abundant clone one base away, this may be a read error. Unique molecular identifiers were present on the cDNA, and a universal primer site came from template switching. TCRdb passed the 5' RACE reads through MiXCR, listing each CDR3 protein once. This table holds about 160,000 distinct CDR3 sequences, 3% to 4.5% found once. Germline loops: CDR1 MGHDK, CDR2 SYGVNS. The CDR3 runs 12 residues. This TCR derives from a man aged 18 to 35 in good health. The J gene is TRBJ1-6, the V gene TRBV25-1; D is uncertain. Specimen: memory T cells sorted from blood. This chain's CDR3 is CASSVLRSPLRF. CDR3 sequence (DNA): TGTGCCAGCAGTGTTCTTCGGTCACCCCTCCGCTTT.